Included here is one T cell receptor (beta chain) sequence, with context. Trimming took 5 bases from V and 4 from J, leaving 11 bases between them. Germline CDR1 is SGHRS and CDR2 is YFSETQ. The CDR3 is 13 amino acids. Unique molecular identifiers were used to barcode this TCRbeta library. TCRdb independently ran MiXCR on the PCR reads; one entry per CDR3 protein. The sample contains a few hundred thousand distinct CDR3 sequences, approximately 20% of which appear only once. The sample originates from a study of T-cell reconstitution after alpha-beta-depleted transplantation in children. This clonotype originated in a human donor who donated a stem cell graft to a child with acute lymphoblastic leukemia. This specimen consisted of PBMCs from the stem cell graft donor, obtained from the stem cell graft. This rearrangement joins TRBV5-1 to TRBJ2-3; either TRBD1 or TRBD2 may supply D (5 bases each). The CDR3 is CASRRDVSDTQYF. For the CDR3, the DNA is TGCGCCAGCAGAAGGGACGTATCAGATACGCAGTATTTT.